This T cell receptor beta chain was captured by sequencing in a study of blood T cell repertoires in COVID-19. Study in general: Donors in the United States, Italy and Spain gave samples during acute or convalescent COVID-19. Nucleic acid was either cDNA or gDNA, and it came from T cells, B-cell-depleted T cells, or PBMCs.

Germline CDR1 SGHTA, CDR2 FQGTGA. The V segment lost 3 bases and the J segment 6 bases; nucleotides outside the gene matches: 8. This CDR3 comprises 15 residues. Authors' processing steps: Reference gene primer amplification gave nucleated cell count estimates. The protocol was immunoSEQ multiplex PCR, while the TCRdb copy is restricted to in-frame clones and leaves out a portion. Clone size and V and J calls were adopted from that table, with D and trimming inferred from the DNA. The sample holds tens of thousands of clones, 88% seen once. V usage is TRBV7-3 and J usage is TRBJ2-1; 7 bases align to TRBD2. This clonotype originated in a human donor in a cohort sampled during active COVID-19. The sequenced sample was peripheral blood. The CDR3 loop is CASSFAETSINEQFF. In DNA form, the CDR3 reads TGTGCCAGCAGCTTCGCCGAGACTAGCATCAATGAGCAGTTCTTC.